In its sample, the clone carrying this T cell receptor beta chain was seen many times. Its antigen remains unknown. Certain patients were not enrolled. These were patients with other autoimmune diseases, uncontrolled infections, pregnancy or lactation. Serum thyroxine and TRAb, along with clinical symptoms, thyroid ultrasound and orbital computed tomography, were what diagnosis relied on. Trimming left V 7 bases short and J 3 bases short, with 13 bases between. CDR3 size: 12 residues. Germline V gene sequence: CDR1 SQVTM, CDR2 ANQGSEA. Using RNA transcripts, the TCR beta CDR3 regions were amplified. The library came from an HTBI-primed first-round RT-PCR and a second-round multiplex PCR. One entry per CDR3 protein results from TCRdb running MiXCR on the multiplex PCR reads. The sample carries under 200,000 distinct CDR3 sequences, more than 30% recorded once. The data were taken from a study of Graves' ophthalmopathy and Graves' hyperthyroidism. The study, taken as a whole, reports: Among thyroid clonotypes expanded above 0.001 frequency, most also appeared in blood. The model's ophthalmopathy progression predictions had less than 71% sensitivity and just under 75% specificity.

This sequence originates from a woman aged 40 to 49 with Graves' ophthalmopathy. This chain links TRBV29-1 with TRBJ2-7, with D perhaps matching TRBD1 (6 bases). What was sequenced was peripheral blood. CDR3 in DNA: TGCAGCGCCCGGACAGACTACTACGAGCAGTACTTC. As protein: CSARTDYYEQYF.